This T cell receptor beta chain is from a study of neurological immune-mediated disorders. Germline trimming cut 6 bases from V and 1 base from J; bases unmatched to any gene: 7. Germline V gene sequence: CDR1 MDHEN, CDR2 SYDVKM. The CDR3 contains 15 residues. This clonotype was observed many times. Over 190 million TCR-beta sequences from 15-18 subjects came from every sequencing run. One entry per CDR3 protein, called by TCRdb with MiXCR from the 5' RACE reads. The table has 70,000 or so distinct CDR3 sequences, around 5.2% seen once. Material for sequencing was PBMCs. The sequence was obtained from a woman aged 25 to 39 with multiple sclerosis. The J gene is TRBJ2-3, the V gene TRBV28; the match to TRBD1 covers 7 bases. The CDR3 here is CASRGGQAGTDTQYF. CDR3 DNA sequence: TGTGCCAGCAGGGGTGGACAGGCTGGCACAGATACGCAGTATTTT.